Listed here are 31 T cell receptor beta chains from one sample, sequenced in a study of T cells in Graves' hyperthyroidism and ophthalmopathy. There were TCR beta CDR3 regions amplified from RNA transcripts. RT-PCR in the first round (using the HTBI primer set) targeted the TCR CDR3. In TCRdb, the multiplex PCR reads were re-called with MiXCR into one record per CDR3 protein. The sample includes 300,000 to 450,000 distinct CDR3 sequences, about 15% of them seen just once. The sample comprised blood. These receptors originate from a woman in her late teens or twenties with Graves' hyperthyroidism that later progressed to Graves' ophthalmopathy.

This clonotype has at least ten counts. The gene calls are TRBV12-3 or TRBV12-4 and TRBJ2-2; D ambiguous. With 5 bases removed from V and 2 bases from J, the gap between germline ends came to 15 bases. The CDR3 runs to 16 residues. The CDR3 is CASSTGPYGNTGELFF. The DNA of the CDR3 is TGTGCCAGCAGTACCGGACCCTACGGAAACACCGGGGAGCTGTTTTTT.

The V and J genes are TRBV7-3 and TRBJ2-6; D perhaps matches TRBD2 (6 bases). The CDR3 has 16 residues. From germline, CDR1 is SGHTA and CDR2 FQGTGA. Trimming stripped 1 base from V and 4 bases from J, with 11 bases between. The CDR3 sequence: CASSLNSGDGANVLTF. CDR3 DNA sequence: TGTGCCAGCAGCTTAAATTCGGGGGACGGGGCCAACGTCCTGACTTTC.

This clonotype was recorded many times. The chain combines TRBV27 with TRBJ2-1; the D gene is possibly TRBD2 (6 bases). The germline V and J ends were trimmed by 8 bases and 3 bases, with 14 bases remaining between them. From germline, CDR1 is MNHEY and CDR2 SMNVEV (reference sequence). The CDR3 length is 14 residues. CDR3 loop: CASGWTIRYNEQFF. The CDR3 DNA follows: TGTGCCAGCGGGTGGACTATCCGCTACAATGAGCAGTTCTTC.

This clonotype was observed a few times. The chain couples TRBV20-1 to TRBJ2-1, with no clear D. Trimming pared 8 bases from V and 9 bases from J, leaving 23 bases between. Germline V CDR1 and CDR2: DFQATT, SNEGSKA (reference sequence). The CDR3 extends over 14 amino acids. For the CDR3, the DNA is TGCAGTTTATATAGGCCCCCGCTGTCTCTTGAGCAGTTCTTC. The encoded protein is CSLYRPPLSLEQFF.

This chain joins TRBV19 and TRBJ2-1; 11 positions match TRBD2. Trimming at V came to 2 bases and at J to 8 bases, leaving 5 bases not matched to a gene. This CDR3 has 15 amino acids. Germline values: CDR1 LNHDA, CDR2 SQIVND (reference sequence). CDR3 coding DNA: TGTGCCAGTAGTATAAGTAGCGGGAGGGCCGATGAGCAGTTCTTC. Translation: CASSISSGRADEQFF. The variable domain in full, with the rest retrieved from reference TRBV19 and TRBJ2-1, is DGGITQSPKYLFRKEGQNVTLSCEQNLNHDAMYWYRQDPGQGLRLIYYSQIVNDFQKGDIAEGYSVSREKKESFPLTVTSAQKNPTAFYLCASSISSGRADEQFFGPGTRLTVL.

This clonotype was recorded many times. The chain carries TRBV20-1 and TRBJ2-5; 11 nucleotides agree with TRBD2. V was pared by 7 bases and J by 5 bases, with 9 bases of the junction left unmatched. CDR1 is DFQATT, CDR2 SNEGSKA, per germline (reference sequence). CDR3 length: 14 residues. The CDR3 spells CSVTTSGSMETQYF. For the CDR3, the DNA is TGCAGTGTTACCACTAGCGGGAGTATGGAGACCCAGTACTTC.

This clonotype was counted a few times. The chain recombines TRBV13 with TRBJ1-2; 10 nucleotides agree with TRBD1. J gave up 4 bases and V 5 bases, and 13 bases lay outside the gene matches. The CDR3 runs to 17 residues. Germline assignment: CDR1 PRHDT and CDR2 FYEKMQ (reference sequence). The CDR3 bases are TGTGCCAGCAGCGGACGACAGGGGGCGAGAGGAAGCTATGGCTACACCTTC. This gives the protein CASSGRQGARGSYGYTF. Looking up the rest from reference TRBV13 and TRBJ1-2 gives the full variable domain: AAGVIQSPRHLIKEKRETATLKCYPIPRHDTVYWYQQGPGQDPQFLISFYEKMQSDKGSIPDRFSAQQFSDYHSELNMSSLELGDSALYFCASSGRQGARGSYGYTFGSGTRLTVV.

There are many counts of this clonotype. This chain joins TRBV12-3 or TRBV12-4 and TRBJ2-1, with 9 bases matching TRBD2. The V gene end was trimmed by 1 base and the J gene end by 1 base; junction bases not matched to a gene: 5. This CDR3 has 17 amino acids. CDR3 nucleotides: TGTGCCAGCAGTTTAGAGCGTAGCGGGAGTTCCTACAATGAGCAGTTCTTC. Amino acids: CASSLERSGSSYNEQFF.

This clonotype occurred many times. The chain combines TRBV10-1 with TRBJ2-5; perhaps TRBD1 as D (6 bases). CDR1 and CDR2 (germline): WNHNN, SYGVQD (reference sequence). CDR3 length equals 16 residues. V lost 2 bases and J lost 9, with 22 bases in between. DNA for the CDR3: TGCGCCAGCAGTGAGGGAAGATGGGGGCCCTCAAAGGCCCAGTACTTC. Translation: CASSEGRWGPSKAQYF.

This clonotype was seen ten or more times. The CDR3 sequence is CASSFRTIPYEQYF. CDR3 nucleotide sequence: TGTGCCAGCAGCTTCCGGACTATCCCCTACGAGCAGTACTTC. This rearrangement joins TRBV13 to TRBJ2-7; possible D gene TRBD2, 6 bases. CDR1 is PRHDT, CDR2 FYEKMQ, per germline (reference sequence). The CDR3 loop spans 14 amino acids. Trimming stripped 3 bases from V and 2 bases from J, with 11 bases between.

Many counts were recorded for this clonotype. The V call is TRBV20-1, the J call TRBJ2-3; TRBD2 agrees at 9 bases. This CDR3 is 17 amino acids long. Per germline, CDR1 DFQATT and CDR2 SNEGSKA (reference sequence). The trim removed 3 bases at V and 4 bases at J, leaving 14 bases unmatched. CDR3: CSARDRRLAVGADTQYF. CDR3 sequence (DNA): TGCAGTGCTAGGGACAGACGACTAGCGGTGGGGGCAGATACGCAGTATTTT.

Many counts were recorded for this clonotype. V is TRBV5-1 and J is TRBJ1-5, with D possibly being TRBD1 (5 bases). The CDR3 runs to 14 residues. The germline gives CDR1 SGHRS, CDR2 YFSETQ. V was clipped by 0 bases and J by 3 bases, with 7 bases between them. The CDR3 DNA follows: TGCGCCAGCAGCTTGGGAGGGGCCAATCAGCCCCAGCATTTT. Its translation: CASSLGGANQPQHF.

This clonotype was observed many times. This chain connects TRBV6-5 to TRBJ2-7; 11 bases agree with TRBD2. Trimming cost V 0 bases and J 5 bases; bases outside gene matches: 6. Germline-derived CDR1 and CDR2 are MNHEY and SVGAGI. This CDR3 is 16 amino acids long. Written as DNA, the CDR3 is TGTGCCAGCAGTTACTCGGCCACTAGCGGGAGTGACGAGCAGTACTTC. The encoded protein is CASSYSATSGSDEQYF.

The CDR3 nucleotides are TGTGCCAGTAGTATCACTATAACGGCCCGCGAGCAGTACTTC. It codes for CASSITITAREQYF. The chain combines TRBV19 with TRBJ2-7, with D uncertain. Trimming took off 3 bases at V and 6 bases at J, with 15 bases between the two ends. CDR1 is LNHDA and CDR2 is SQIVND in the germline V gene (reference sequence). This CDR3 region has 14 residues.

This clonotype was seen at least ten times. The chain links TRBV7-9 to TRBJ2-5, with 7 positions matching TRBD2. This CDR3 comprises 15 residues. In germline, CDR1 is SEHNR, CDR2 FQNEAQ (reference sequence). V was pared by 1 base and J by 2 bases, with 4 bases of the junction left unmatched. The CDR3 DNA reads as TGTGCCAGCAGCTTAGTGAGGGAGGGTCAAGAGACCCAGTACTTC. This encodes CASSLVREGQETQYF.

Ten or more counts support this clonotype. The chain combines TRBV28 with TRBJ2-7, with D possibly called TRBD1 or TRBD2 (6 bases each). V gave up 10 bases and J gave up 1 base, with 17 bases separating them. Germline CDR1 is MDHEN and CDR2 is SYDVKM. This CDR3 is 14 amino acids long. In DNA, the CDR3 is TGTGCCATCAGGGGACTCCGGGGGTCCTACGAGCAGTACTTC. Residues: CAIRGLRGSYEQYF.

This chain connects TRBV25-1 to TRBJ1-1, with D possibly TRBD1 on 5 matching bases. Germline CDR1 MGHDK, CDR2 SYGVNS. CDR3 length: 14 residues. Trimming left V 6 bases short and J 2 bases short, with 13 bases between. CDR3 coding DNA: TGTGCCAGCAGAATTACAGGAGTTAACACTGAAGCTTTCTTT. This sequence encodes CASRITGVNTEAFF.

There are a few counts of this clonotype. The J gene is TRBJ2-7, the V gene TRBV24-1, with D maybe TRBD1 (6 bases). In germline, CDR1 is KGHDR, CDR2 SFDVKD. The CDR3 sequence is 15 residues long. Trimming took off 2 bases at V and 0 bases at J, with 10 bases between the two ends. CDR3 DNA: TGTGCCACCAGTGATTCCTCAGGGGCCTCCTACGAGCAGTACTTC. Translating gives CATSDSSGASYEQYF.

The chain is built from TRBV19 and TRBJ1-1, with D unclear. The CDR3 is 15 residues long. Looked up from germline, CDR1 is LNHDA and CDR2 is SQIVND (reference sequence). Trimming removed 6 bases at V and 2 bases at J, with 16 bases between. The CDR3 region has the DNA TGTGCCAGTAGCGTAACCACAGCGGCCAACACTGAAGCTTTCTTT. Amino acid sequence: CASSVTTAANTEAFF. Full variable domain (remainder filled in from reference TRBV19 and TRBJ1-1): DGGITQSPKYLFRKEGQNVTLSCEQNLNHDAMYWYRQDPGQGLRLIYYSQIVNDFQKGDIAEGYSVSREKKESFPLTVTSAQKNPTAFYLCASSVTTAANTEAFFGQGTRLTVV.

The chain combines TRBV5-6 with TRBJ2-5, with a possible D match to TRBD2 (5 bases). Trimming cost V 1 base and J 5 bases, with 15 bases left between them. Per germline, CDR1 SGHDT and CDR2 YYEEEE. This CDR3 has 15 residues. CDR3 nucleotide sequence: TGTGCCAGCAGCTTGTTAACGGCCGGCGGGGAGACCCAGTACTTC. Translated, it gives CASSLLTAGGETQYF.

Ten or more counts support this clonotype. V and J are TRBV2 and TRBJ2-1; TRBD1 or TRBD2 may be the D gene (5 bases each). Between the trimmed V and J ends, which lost 6 bases and 6 bases, there was a span of 15 bases. The CDR3 sequence is 14 residues long. Germline V gene lookup returns CDR1 SNHLY and CDR2 FYNNEI. The CDR3 reads CASRPSTRGNEQFF. CDR3 nucleotides: TGTGCCAGCAGACCAAGTACTAGGGGCAATGAGCAGTTCTTC.

In its sample, this clonotype was seen many times. V usage is TRBV7-8 and J usage is TRBJ2-1, with 9 bases matching TRBD2. The CDR3 sequence is 20 residues long. V trimming: 1 base; J trimming: 6 bases; junction bases outside the gene matches: 19. In germline, CDR1 is SGHVS, CDR2 FQNEAQ. CDR3 bases: TGTGCCAGCAGCTTAGAAGAAATTAGCACTAGCGGGTTTAACGGCAATGAGCAGTTCTTC. Its translation is CASSLEEISTSGFNGNEQFF.

This clonotype was detected many times. The J gene is TRBJ1-2, the V gene TRBV2; D is undetermined. The germline CDR1 and CDR2 sequences are SNHLY and FYNNEI. The CDR3 has 14 amino acids. The V end lost 4 bases, the J end lost 0 bases, and 9 bases lay between the germline ends. In nucleotides, the CDR3 is TGTGCCAGCAGTGGGGCCGCCGCTAACTATGGCTACACCTTC. It yields the protein CASSGAAANYGYTF.

A remark on this clonotype: One end of the junction is discordant with germline, which a read error may explain. The V gene is TRBV20-1, the J gene TRBJ2-1; the match to TRBD2 covers 7 bases. Germline V gives CDR1 DFQATT, CDR2 SNEGSKA (reference sequence). This CDR3 has 16 residues. The CDR3 DNA reads as TGCAGTGCAGGACCATCTAGCGGTAGCTCCCACAATGAGCAGTTCTTC. It is translated as CSAGPSSGSSHNEQFF.

In its sample, this clonotype was seen many times. The rearrangement links TRBV7-2 to TRBJ2-3; D might be TRBD2 (5 bases). The length of the CDR3 is 15 residues. The germline V gene encodes CDR1 SGHTA and CDR2 FQGNSA. Trimming shortened V by 6 bases and J by 0 bases, and 13 bases separated the two germline ends. As DNA, the CDR3 is TGTGCCAGCAGGATGGGCGGGCCTAGCACAGATACGCAGTATTTT. Encoded protein: CASRMGGPSTDTQYF.

This clonotype was seen a handful of times. The chain is built from TRBV5-1 and TRBJ2-2, with 8 bases that match TRBD1. Losses at the gene ends were 4 bases for V and 6 bases for J; bases not matched to a gene: 14. This CDR3 is built from 17 residues. Per germline, CDR1 SGHRS and CDR2 YFSETQ. The CDR3 DNA follows: TGCGCCAGCAGCCCTGGCCGCAGGGGGCAGTTCCCCGGGGAGCTGTTTTTT. This codes for CASSPGRRGQFPGELFF.

This chain uses TRBV19 with TRBJ2-7; the D gene is possibly TRBD1 (5 bases). Germline V gene lookup returns CDR1 LNHDA and CDR2 SQIVND (reference sequence). V lost 3 bases and J lost 3, with 12 bases in between. The CDR3 sequence is 14 residues long. The CDR3 reads CASSMAGKNYEQYF. In nucleotides, the CDR3 is TGTGCCAGTAGTATGGCAGGGAAGAACTACGAGCAGTACTTC.

This clonotype was picked up many times. The chain uses TRBV7-9 and TRBJ2-3, with TRBD1 identical over 7 bases. CDR3 size: 16 residues. V trimming: 3 bases; J trimming: 0 bases; junction bases outside the gene matches: 6. Germline V lookup: CDR1 SEHNR, CDR2 FQNEAQ (reference sequence). CDR3 residues: CASSFLDRRSTDTQYF. Written as DNA, the CDR3 is TGTGCCAGCAGCTTCCTGGACAGGCGAAGCACAGATACGCAGTATTTT.

V gene TRBV7-9 combines with J gene TRBJ2-2; possibly TRBD2 for D (5 bases). Trimming took 5 bases from V and 5 from J, leaving 12 bases between them. The CDR3 length is 14 residues. In germline, CDR1 is SEHNR, CDR2 FQNEAQ (reference sequence). CDR3 protein: CASSLREWTGELFF. CDR3 coding DNA: TGTGCCAGCAGCCTCCGGGAATGGACCGGGGAGCTGTTTTTT.

The chain couples TRBV14 to TRBJ2-5; 10 bases line up with TRBD2. Germline values: CDR1 SGHDN, CDR2 FVKESK. The CDR3 consists of 17 residues. V lost 0 bases, J lost 5 bases, and 9 bases stayed unmatched. The CDR3 sequence is CASSQDWEREGQETQYF. CDR3 DNA sequence: TGTGCCAGCAGCCAAGATTGGGAGCGGGAGGGCCAGGAGACCCAGTACTTC. The variable domain in full, completed from reference TRBV14 and TRBJ2-5, reads EAGVTQFPSHSVIEKGQTVTLRCDPISGHDNLYWYRRVMGKEIKFLLHFVKESKQDESGMPNNRFLAERTGGTYSTLKVQPAELEDSGVYFCASSQDWEREGQETQYFGPGTRLLVL.

There are many counts of this clonotype. V is TRBV2 and J is TRBJ2-1; D is ambiguous. The germline V and J ends were trimmed by 3 bases and 3 bases, with 9 bases remaining between them. Germline loops: CDR1 SNHLY, CDR2 FYNNEI. There are 14 residues in the CDR3. CDR3 loop: CASSEPGHYNEQFF. The DNA of the CDR3 is TGTGCCAGCAGTGAGCCAGGCCACTACAATGAGCAGTTCTTC.